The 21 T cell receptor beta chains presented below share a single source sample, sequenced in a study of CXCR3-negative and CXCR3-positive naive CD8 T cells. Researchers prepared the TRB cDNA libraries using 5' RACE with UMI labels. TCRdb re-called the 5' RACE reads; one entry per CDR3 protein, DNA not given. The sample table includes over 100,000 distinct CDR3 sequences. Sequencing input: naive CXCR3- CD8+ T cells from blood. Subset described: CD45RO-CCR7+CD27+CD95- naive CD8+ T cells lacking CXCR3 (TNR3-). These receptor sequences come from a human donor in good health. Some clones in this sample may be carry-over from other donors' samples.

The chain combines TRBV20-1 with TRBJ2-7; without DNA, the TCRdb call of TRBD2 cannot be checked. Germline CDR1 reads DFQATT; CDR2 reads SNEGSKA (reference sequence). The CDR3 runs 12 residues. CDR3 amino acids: CSAHPSPGEQYF.

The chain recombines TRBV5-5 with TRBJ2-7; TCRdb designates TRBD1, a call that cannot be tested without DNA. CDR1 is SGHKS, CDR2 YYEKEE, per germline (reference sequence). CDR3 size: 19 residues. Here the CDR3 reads CASSRMTEKPGEGFGEQYF.

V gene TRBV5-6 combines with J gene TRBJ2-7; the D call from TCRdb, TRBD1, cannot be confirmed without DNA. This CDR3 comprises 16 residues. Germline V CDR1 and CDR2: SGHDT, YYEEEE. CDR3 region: CASSLKIGQVSYEQYF.

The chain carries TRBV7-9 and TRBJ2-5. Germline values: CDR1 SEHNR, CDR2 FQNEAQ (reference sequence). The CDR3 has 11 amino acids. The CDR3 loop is CASSLGAVGSF.

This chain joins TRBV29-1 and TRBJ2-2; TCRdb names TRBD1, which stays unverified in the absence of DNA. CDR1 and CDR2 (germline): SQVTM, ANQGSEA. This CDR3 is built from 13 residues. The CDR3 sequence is CSVGTVLTGELFF.

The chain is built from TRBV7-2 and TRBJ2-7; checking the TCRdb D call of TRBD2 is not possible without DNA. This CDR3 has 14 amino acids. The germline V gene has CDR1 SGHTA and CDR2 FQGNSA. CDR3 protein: CASSPESPAVEQYF.

CDR3 residues: CSARDGTEQFF. The chain employs TRBV29-1 and TRBJ2-1; the TCRdb D gene call, TRBD1, has no DNA to confirm it. CDR1 and CDR2 from the germline V gene are SQVTM and ANQGSEA. The CDR3 extends over 11 amino acids.

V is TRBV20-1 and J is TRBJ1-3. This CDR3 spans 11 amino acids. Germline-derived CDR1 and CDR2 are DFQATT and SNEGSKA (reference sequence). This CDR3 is CSARTGNTIYF.

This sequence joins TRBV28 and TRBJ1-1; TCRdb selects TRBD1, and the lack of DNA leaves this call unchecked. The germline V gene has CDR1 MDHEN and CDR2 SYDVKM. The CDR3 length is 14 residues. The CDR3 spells CASSPMTGGTEAFF.

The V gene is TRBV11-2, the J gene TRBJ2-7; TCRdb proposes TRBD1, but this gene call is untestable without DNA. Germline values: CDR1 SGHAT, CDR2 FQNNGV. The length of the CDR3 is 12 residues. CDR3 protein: CASSPGGNEQYF.

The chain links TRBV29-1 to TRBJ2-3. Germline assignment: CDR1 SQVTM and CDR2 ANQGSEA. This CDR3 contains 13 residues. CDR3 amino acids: CSVAVPSTDTQYF.

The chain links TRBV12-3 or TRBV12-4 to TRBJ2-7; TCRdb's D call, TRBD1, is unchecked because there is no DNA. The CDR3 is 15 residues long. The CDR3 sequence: CASSPSGVRDDEQYF.

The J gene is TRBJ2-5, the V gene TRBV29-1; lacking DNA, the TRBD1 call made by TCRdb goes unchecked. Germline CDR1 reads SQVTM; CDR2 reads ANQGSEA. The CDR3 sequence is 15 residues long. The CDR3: CSALIPAPWLETQYF. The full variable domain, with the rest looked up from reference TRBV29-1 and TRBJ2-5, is SAVISQKPSRDICQRGTSLTIQCQVDSQVTMMFWYRQQPGQSLTLIATANQGSEATYESGFVIDKFPISRPNLTFSTLTVSNMSPEDSSIYLCSALIPAPWLETQYFGPGTRLLVL.

This CDR3 is CSVEDGVGTEAFF. The chain is built from TRBV29-1 and TRBJ1-1. The CDR3 contains 13 residues. CDR1 and CDR2 (germline): SQVTM, ANQGSEA.

CDR3 protein: CASSSPSGPRFDWELFF. V and J are TRBV28 and TRBJ2-2; TCRdb proposes TRBD1, but this gene call is untestable without DNA. Germline CDR1 and CDR2: MDHEN and SYDVKM. The CDR3 totals 17 residues.

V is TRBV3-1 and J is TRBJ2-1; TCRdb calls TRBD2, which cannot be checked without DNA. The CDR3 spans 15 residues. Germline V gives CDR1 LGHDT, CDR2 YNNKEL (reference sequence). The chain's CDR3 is CASSQRTSGGNEQFF.

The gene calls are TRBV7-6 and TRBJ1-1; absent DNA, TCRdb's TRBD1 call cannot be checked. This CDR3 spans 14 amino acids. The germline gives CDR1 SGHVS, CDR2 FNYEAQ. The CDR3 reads CASSEREGNTEAFF.

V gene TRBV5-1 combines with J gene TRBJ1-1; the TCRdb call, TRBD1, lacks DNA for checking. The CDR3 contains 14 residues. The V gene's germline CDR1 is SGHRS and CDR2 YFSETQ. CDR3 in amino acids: CASSLGQGATEAFF.

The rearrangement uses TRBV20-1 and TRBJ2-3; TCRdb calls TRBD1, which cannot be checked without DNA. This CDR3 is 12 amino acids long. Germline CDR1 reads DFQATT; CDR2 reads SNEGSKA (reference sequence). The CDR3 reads CSGGQSTDTQYF.

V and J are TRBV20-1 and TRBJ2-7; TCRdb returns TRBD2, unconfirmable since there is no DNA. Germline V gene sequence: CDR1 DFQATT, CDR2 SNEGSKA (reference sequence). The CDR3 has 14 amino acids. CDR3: CSARRRTSGYEQYF.

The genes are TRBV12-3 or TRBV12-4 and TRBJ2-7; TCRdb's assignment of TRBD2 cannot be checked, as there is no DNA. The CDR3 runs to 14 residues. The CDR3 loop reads CASSGTSGPYEQYF.